A selection of T cell receptor beta chains follows, all from one sample in a study of blood T cell repertoires in COVID-19. TCRdb keeps only in-frame clones here, not all; method: immunoSEQ multiplex PCR. The sample comprises roughly 260,000 clones, more than 85% of which are singletons, and just over 2.5% rests with the top ten. Sequenced sample: peripheral blood. The receptors come from a person aged 18-35 years with COVID-19, enrolled during active disease. The CDR3 runs from the conserved cysteine through the conserved F or W. A D gene is named only where the DNA matches it firmly. Not every row has a clone size; where given, it reads once, few, many or a size class.

J: TRBJ2-1; D: -; size: -; V: TRBV5-4; DNA: TGTGCCAGCAGCTTATCGGTAGACAATGAGCAGTTCTTC; CDR3: CASSLSVDNEQFF
J: TRBJ2-5; D: TRBD2; size: -; V: TRBV10-3; DNA: TGTGCCATCAGTGGCCTAGCGGGAAGCGAGACCCAGTACTTC; CDR3: CAISGLAGSETQYF
J: TRBJ1-4; D: -; size: -; V: TRBV6-5; DNA: TGTGCCAGCAGTTATGGGGGCGGTTCTAATGAAAAACTGTTTTTT; CDR3: CASSYGGGSNEKLFF
J: TRBJ2-3; D: -; size: -; V: TRBV28; DNA: TGTGCCAGCAGTCCCGGGGGCATGGGAGGGGATTTT; CDR3: CASSPGGMGGDF
J: TRBJ1-3; D: TRBD1; size: once; V: TRBV15; DNA: TGTGCCACCAGCCTGGACAGGGGAGGAAACACCATATATTTT; CDR3: CATSLDRGGNTIYF
J: TRBJ1-2; D: TRBD1; size: -; V: TRBV18; DNA: TGTGCCAGCTCATCCCGGGAGAGGTACCGGGACAGGGGGCTTAATAACTATGGCTACACCTTC; CDR3: CASSSRERYRDRGLNNYGYTF
J: TRBJ2-4; D: -; size: -; V: TRBV4-1; DNA: TGCGCCAGCAGCCAAGATCTGGCGGAGACCAAAAACATTCAGTACTTC; CDR3: CASSQDLAETKNIQYF
J: TRBJ2-7; D: -; size: -; V: TRBV28; DNA: TGTGCCAGCAGTTTACCACTTACCGGGTTCGAGCAGTACTTC; CDR3: CASSLPLTGFEQYF
J: TRBJ2-5; D: -; size: once; V: TRBV5-5; DNA: TGTGCCAGCAGCTTGCAAGGGAGTAACGGAGAGACCCAGTACTTC; CDR3: CASSLQGSNGETQYF
J: TRBJ1-1; D: -; size: -; V: TRBV6-5; DNA: TGTGCCAGCAGGCAGACTTTCGAAGCTTTCTTT; CDR3: CASRQTFEAFF
J: TRBJ1-4; D: -; size: -; V: TRBV6-6; DNA: TGTGCCAGCAGTCCCGACAGTCCTGCAACTAATGAAAAACTGTTTTTT; CDR3: CASSPDSPATNEKLFF
J: TRBJ1-1; D: -; size: -; V: TRBV5-1; DNA: TGCGCCAGCAGTTTGGGCGACAGATCGAACACTGAAGCTTTCTTT; CDR3: CASSLGDRSNTEAFF
J: TRBJ2-2; D: TRBD2; size: -; V: TRBV6-6; DNA: TGTGCCAGCAGTTCTAGCGGGAGGGACGCCGGGGAGCTGTTTTTT; CDR3: CASSSSGRDAGELFF
J: TRBJ2-7; D: TRBD1; size: -; V: TRBV5-1; DNA: TGCGCCAGCAGCTCGCCGGGGCAGGGGGCTGGCGAGCAGTACTTC; CDR3: CASSSPGQGAGEQYF
J: TRBJ2-1; D: -; size: -; V: TRBV19; DNA: TGTGCCAGTAGTATAGATCTTGGCCCCAATGAGCAGTTCTTC; CDR3: CASSIDLGPNEQFF
J: TRBJ2-7; D: TRBD1; size: -; V: TRBV19; DNA: TGTGCCAGTAGCGACAGGGAACCCTACGAGCAGTACTTC; CDR3: CASSDREPYEQYF
J: TRBJ2-5; D: -; size: -; V: TRBV5-8; DNA: TGTGCCAGCAGCCGTATCGAAGAGACCCAGTACTTC; CDR3: CASSRIEETQYF
J: TRBJ2-1; D: TRBD2; size: once; V: TRBV7-9; DNA: TGTGCCAGCAGCTTAGGACTAGCGTCCTACAATGAGCAGTTCTTC; CDR3: CASSLGLASYNEQFF
J: TRBJ1-2; D: -; size: -; V: TRBV7-2; DNA: TGTGCCAGCAGCTCGGGGACTGCCTTTGGCTACACCTTC; CDR3: CASSSGTAFGYTF
J: TRBJ2-3; D: -; size: -; V: TRBV25-1; DNA: TGTGCCAGCAGTCCTCTCTGGGGCTTAACAGGGGATACGCAGTATTTT; CDR3: CASSPLWGLTGDTQYF
J: TRBJ2-7; D: TRBD1; size: -; V: TRBV5-1; DNA: TGCGCCAGCAGCTTGGGAACAGGGGACAACGAGCAGTACTTC; CDR3: CASSLGTGDNEQYF
J: TRBJ2-7; D: TRBD1; size: -; V: TRBV4-1; DNA: TGCGCCAGCAGCATAAAGACAGGGGGAACCTACGAGCAGTACTTC; CDR3: CASSIKTGGTYEQYF
J: TRBJ2-7; D: -; size: -; V: TRBV10-2; DNA: TGCGCCAGCAGCCCGTCTTCCTACGAGCAGTACTTC; CDR3: CASSPSSYEQYF
J: TRBJ2-7; D: -; size: -; V: TRBV12-3/TRBV12-4; DNA: TGTGCCAGCAGCTTGGACATAAGCGAGCAGTACTTC; CDR3: CASSLDISEQYF
J: TRBJ1-6; D: TRBD1; size: -; V: TRBV9; DNA: TGTGCCAGCAGCGTAGGGGGGCAGGGGGGCTCACCCCTCCACTTT; CDR3: CASSVGGQGGSPLHF
J: TRBJ1-1; D: -; size: -; V: TRBV12-3/TRBV12-4; DNA: TGTGCCAGCAGTTCATCGGCGGGCACTGAAGCTTTCTTT; CDR3: CASSSSAGTEAFF
J: TRBJ1-4; D: -; size: -; V: TRBV11-3; DNA: TGTGCCAGCAGCTTACAGGTCAGTGAAAAACTGTTTTTT; CDR3: CASSLQVSEKLFF
J: TRBJ1-6; D: TRBD1; size: once; V: TRBV5-4; DNA: TGTGCCAGCAGCTCACAGGGGGTCAGATCACCCCTCCACTTT; CDR3: CASSSQGVRSPLHF
J: TRBJ2-5; D: TRBD1; size: -; V: TRBV3-1/TRBV3-2; DNA: TGTGCCAGCAGCCCTCGGGACAGGTCGTACCAAGAGACCCAGTACTTC; CDR3: CASSPRDRSYQETQYF
J: TRBJ2-1; D: TRBD2; size: once; V: TRBV28; DNA: TGTGCCAGCAGTTTATCCCTCAGGACTAGCGGGGCTTATTGGGAGGTTGAGCAGTTCTTC; CDR3: CASSLSLRTSGAYWEVEQFF
J: TRBJ2-5; D: -; size: -; V: TRBV7-9; DNA: TGTGCCAGCAGCTTAAGTAGCACAGGCAAGCAAGAGACCCAGTACTTC; CDR3: CASSLSSTGKQETQYF
J: TRBJ1-3; D: -; size: once; V: TRBV5-5; DNA: TGTGCCAGCAGCTTGGTTGAGACACCGACCTCTGGAAACACCATATATTTT; CDR3: CASSLVETPTSGNTIYF
J: TRBJ2-7; D: -; size: -; V: TRBV10-3; DNA: TGTGCCATCAGTGTACCAATCTCGGGAGGGACAGTCTCCTACGAGCAGTACTTC; CDR3: CAISVPISGGTVSYEQYF
J: TRBJ2-7; D: TRBD2; size: -; V: TRBV28; DNA: TGTGCCAGCAGTTTGGCTGAACTAGCGCCCTACGAGCAGTACTTC; CDR3: CASSLAELAPYEQYF
J: TRBJ2-7; D: TRBD1; size: once; V: TRBV29-1; DNA: TGCAGCGTTGCCACCGGGACAGGGTCGGAGCAGTACTTC; CDR3: CSVATGTGSEQYF
J: TRBJ2-7; D: TRBD1; size: -; V: TRBV5-6; DNA: TGTGCCAGCAGCCACGCCTCGACAGGGGGCATCTCCTACGAGCAGTACTTC; CDR3: CASSHASTGGISYEQYF
J: TRBJ2-1; D: -; size: -; V: TRBV4-2; DNA: TGTGCCAGCAGCCTCCCCGCGTTCCCCTACAATGAGCAGTTCTTC; CDR3: CASSLPAFPYNEQFF
J: TRBJ1-6; D: -; size: -; V: TRBV28; DNA: TGTGCCAGCAGGACTCTACGCGGGGGGAGCTCCTATAATTCACCCCTCCACTTT; CDR3: CASRTLRGGSSYNSPLHF
J: TRBJ2-5; D: -; size: -; V: TRBV7-2; DNA: TGTGCCAGCAGCTTAATTCTCTGGGGCGGGACAGAACAAGAGACCCAGTACTTC; CDR3: CASSLILWGGTEQETQYF
J: TRBJ2-3; D: TRBD2; size: -; V: TRBV6-5; DNA: TGTGCAACAAGCGGGGGAAGAACAGATACGCAGTATTTT; CDR3: CATSGGRTDTQYF
J: TRBJ1-4; D: -; size: -; V: TRBV7-2; DNA: TGTGCCAGCAGCTTGCGGACTGAGAACTGGGGACTGTTTTTT; CDR3: CASSLRTENWGLFF
J: TRBJ2-1; D: TRBD2; size: few; V: TRBV5-1; DNA: TGCGCCAGCAGCTTGAGAGGAGCGGGAGATCCTTACAATGAGCAGTTCTTC; CDR3: CASSLRGAGDPYNEQFF
J: TRBJ2-5; D: TRBD1; size: -; V: TRBV5-6; DNA: TGTGCCAGCAGCATTACAGGGGAAGAACACCAAGAGACCCAGTACTTC; CDR3: CASSITGEEHQETQYF
J: TRBJ2-1; D: -; size: -; V: TRBV29-1; DNA: TGCAGCGTTGAAGTTTTAGCTCGGGGATCCTACAATGAGCAGTTCTTC; CDR3: CSVEVLARGSYNEQFF
J: TRBJ2-1; D: TRBD2; size: -; V: TRBV7-2; DNA: TGTGCCAGCAGCTTAGGCGGGCTAGCGGCTACACTGGGGCAGTTCTTC; CDR3: CASSLGGLAATLGQFF
J: TRBJ2-5; D: TRBD2; size: -; V: TRBV24-1; DNA: TGTGCCACCATGCTAGCGGGAACAAAGACCCAGTACTTC; CDR3: CATMLAGTKTQYF
J: TRBJ2-7; D: -; size: -; V: TRBV18; DNA: TGTGCCAGCTCACCACCGCTGGCGGGAAGTCCCGGCGAGCAGTACTTC; CDR3: CASSPPLAGSPGEQYF
J: TRBJ2-5; D: TRBD1; size: -; V: TRBV2; DNA: TGTGCCAGCAGCCGTAGTCGCCAGGGGGTAGAGACCCAGTACTTC; CDR3: CASSRSRQGVETQYF
J: TRBJ2-7; D: TRBD2; size: -; V: TRBV7-9; DNA: TGTGCCAGCAGCTCGCAACTAGCGGGCCCCCACGAGCAGTACTTC; CDR3: CASSSQLAGPHEQYF
J: TRBJ2-3; D: -; size: -; V: TRBV7-8; DNA: TGTGCCAGCAGCTTAGATGCGGCCGCTAGCACAGATACGCAGTATTTT; CDR3: CASSLDAAASTDTQYF
J: TRBJ2-1; D: TRBD1; size: -; V: TRBV5-4; DNA: TGTGCCAGCAGCCCCGGGACAGGGTTTTGGGATGAGCAGTTCTTC; CDR3: CASSPGTGFWDEQFF
J: TRBJ1-6; D: -; size: -; V: TRBV2; DNA: TGTGCCGGCGGGGGGACAATTACTTCACCCCTCCACTTT; CDR3: CAGGGTITSPLHF
J: TRBJ2-7; D: TRBD1; size: -; V: TRBV27; DNA: TGTGCCAGCAGTTTATTAAGAGGCACAGGGGAGTCGGAGGAGCAGTACTTC; CDR3: CASSLLRGTGESEEQYF
J: TRBJ1-1; D: -; size: -; V: TRBV7-9; DNA: TGTGCCAGCAGCTTTAGTAGCGGAAGGACCGGGAGGTTCACTGAAGCTTTCTTT; CDR3: CASSFSSGRTGRFTEAFF